Below are 21 T cell receptor beta chains sequenced from a single sample in a study of blood T cell repertoires in COVID-19. Assay: immunoSEQ multiplex PCR; the TCRdb copy retains only in-frame clones and omits some. Of roughly 100,000 clones listed, approximately 84% are singletons. Sequenced input: peripheral blood. The receptors shown here come from a human donor in a cohort sampled during active COVID-19.

The DNA for the CDR3 is TGTGCCTGGAGTGTAGATTACAGGGTCGGCTACACCTTC. It translates to CAWSVDYRVGYTF. The rearrangement joins TRBV30 to TRBJ1-2; possible D gene TRBD1, 6 bases. The CDR3 length is 13 residues. Germline-derived CDR1 and CDR2 are GTSNPN and SVGIG (reference sequence). V gave up 0 bases and J gave up 8 bases, with 13 bases separating them.

The V and J genes are TRBV2 and TRBJ2-1; 12 bases match TRBD2. Germline CDR1 and CDR2: SNHLY and FYNNEI. The CDR3 has 15 amino acids. The ends lost 6 bases at V and 5 bases at J; junction bases unmatched: 5. This CDR3 is CASRTLAGGDNEQFF. The CDR3 region has the DNA TGTGCCAGCAGGACCCTAGCGGGGGGGGACAATGAGCAGTTCTTC.

This chain connects TRBV15 to TRBJ1-1; no clear D. Trimming took off 0 bases at V and 5 bases at J, with 10 bases between the two ends. CDR3 size: 14 residues. The germline CDR1 and CDR2 sequences are LNHNV and YYDKDF (reference sequence). CDR3 sequence (DNA): TGTGCCACCAGCAGAGAGGCCACACGAACTGAAGCTTTCTTT. Encoded protein: CATSREATRTEAFF.

The chain recombines TRBV6-6 with TRBJ2-7, with 8 bases matching TRBD1. Germline V gene sequence: CDR1 MNHNY, CDR2 SVGAGI (reference sequence). V trimming: 5 bases; J trimming: 3 bases; junction bases outside the gene matches: 6. The CDR3 runs 14 residues. This CDR3 reads CASSTAGQGYEQYF. The DNA for the CDR3 is TGTGCCAGCAGTACCGCCGGACAGGGCTACGAGCAGTACTTC.

The chain carries TRBV7-2 and TRBJ1-4; D call uncertain. Germline assignment: CDR1 SGHTA and CDR2 FQGNSA. This CDR3 region has 15 residues. V lost 2 bases, J lost 3 bases, and 10 bases lay in between. This CDR3 reads CASSLTGLANEKLFF. CDR3 DNA: TGTGCCAGCAGCTTAACCGGGTTGGCTAATGAAAAACTGTTTTTT. Full variable domain (remainder filled in from reference TRBV7-2 and TRBJ1-4): GAGVSQSPSNKVTEKGKDVELRCDPISGHTALYWYRQSLGQGLEFLIYFQGNSAPDKSGLPSDRFSAERTGGSVSTLTIQRTQQEDSAVYLCASSLTGLANEKLFFGSGTQLSVL.

The chain combines TRBV6-1 with TRBJ2-5; weak D call: TRBD2 (7 bases). Trimming pared 3 bases from V and 4 bases from J, leaving 12 bases between. The CDR3 runs 14 residues. Looked up from germline, CDR1 is MNHNS and CDR2 is SASEGT. CDR3: CASSDYRGAETQYF. DNA for the CDR3: TGTGCCAGCAGTGATTACCGGGGGGCAGAGACCCAGTACTTC.

J is TRBJ2-2 and V is TRBV7-8, with a weak D call TRBD1 (6 bases). Germline V gives CDR1 SGHVS, CDR2 FQNEAQ. This CDR3 spans 16 amino acids. V lost 3 bases and J lost 4, with 15 bases in between. In nucleotides, the CDR3 is TGTGCCAGCAGCTTTGAGGGGGTAGCACCCACCGGGGAGCTGTTTTTT. It encodes CASSFEGVAPTGELFF. Combining the CDR3 with reference TRBV7-8 and TRBJ2-2 gives the whole variable domain GAGVSQSPRYKVAKRGQDVALRCDPISGHVSLFWYQQALGQGPEFLTYFQNEAQLDKSGLPSDRFFAERPEGSVSTLKIQRTQQEDSAVYLCASSFEGVAPTGELFFGEGSRLTVL.

The rearrangement uses TRBV9 and TRBJ1-3; TRBD1 might be the D (6 bases). Trimming took off 0 bases at V and 4 bases at J, with 14 bases between the two ends. CDR1 and CDR2 (germline): SGDLS, YYNGEE. The CDR3 sequence is 16 residues long. CDR3 in DNA: TGTGCCAGCAGCGTAGGGATGAGGGGGTCGGGAAACACCATATATTTT. This gives the protein CASSVGMRGSGNTIYF.

The gene calls are TRBV19 and TRBJ2-1; 11 positions agree with TRBD1. Germline CDR1 LNHDA, CDR2 SQIVND (reference sequence). This CDR3 comprises 15 residues. V lost 5 bases to trimming and J lost 6 bases; unmatched junction nucleotides: 6. DNA for the CDR3: TGTGCCAGTAGTTCCGGGACAGGGGGGAGCAATGAGCAGTTCTTC. The encoded protein is CASSSGTGGSNEQFF.

This clone was seen a few times. The genes are TRBV15 and TRBJ1-1; TRBD1 matches 8 bases. Germline loops: CDR1 LNHNV, CDR2 YYDKDF (reference sequence). V was pared by 3 bases and J by 6 bases, with 12 bases of the junction left unmatched. This CDR3 is 16 amino acids long. The CDR3 sequence is CATSSHRGDSKSEAFF. As DNA, the CDR3 is TGTGCCACCAGCAGTCACAGGGGGGACAGCAAATCTGAAGCTTTCTTT.

This sequence joins TRBV5-1 and TRBJ2-7, with D possibly matching TRBD1 (6 bases). The V gene's germline CDR1 is SGHRS and CDR2 YFSETQ. V was cut by 4 bases and J by 3 bases, with 14 bases left in between. This CDR3 region has 14 residues. The CDR3 loop is CASSTGQSYYEQYF. As DNA, the CDR3 is TGCGCCAGCAGCACCGGACAGTCCTACTACGAGCAGTACTTC.

The rearrangement links TRBV6-6 to TRBJ1-5; D uncertain. This CDR3 has 13 residues. Germline-derived CDR1 and CDR2 are MNHNY and SVGAGI (reference sequence). V gave up 4 bases and J gave up 6 bases, with 10 bases separating them. In DNA, the CDR3 is TGTGCCAGCAGTTTTTCTTCGGGTCAGCCCCAGCATTTT. This encodes CASSFSSGQPQHF.

This clone appeared once. The V and J genes are TRBV6-2 or TRBV6-3 and TRBJ1-5; D possibly corresponds to TRBD1 (6 bases). This CDR3 contains 18 residues. The ends were cut back, 1 base at V and 4 bases at J, with 20 bases in the middle. Germline V gene sequence: CDR1 MNHEY, CDR2 SVGEGT. Here the CDR3 reads CASSYYLIGQRQNQPQHF. CDR3 bases: TGTGCCAGCAGTTACTATCTGATAGGACAGCGGCAAAATCAGCCCCAGCATTTT.

The chain joins TRBV4-3 to TRBJ1-5; a possible D gene is TRBD1 (5 bases). The CDR3 extends over 14 amino acids. CDR1 LGHNA and CDR2 YSLEER come from the germline V gene. Trimming took off 4 bases at V and 0 bases at J, with 7 bases between the two ends. As DNA, the CDR3 is TGCGCCAGCAGCCCAGGGATTAGCAATCAGCCCCAGCATTTT. Protein product: CASSPGISNQPQHF.

The chain has TRBV4-1 and TRBJ1-2; D perhaps matches TRBD1 (6 bases). The CDR3 contains 13 residues. V shed 0 bases and J shed 9 bases, with 11 bases lying between them. Germline V CDR1 and CDR2: MGHRA, YSYEKL. CDR3 protein: CASSQEAGVRYTF. CDR3 nucleotide sequence: TGCGCCAGCAGCCAAGAGGCAGGGGTCCGCTACACCTTC.

This clone came up once. The chain is built from TRBV11-2 and TRBJ1-2; a weak D match, TRBD1 (5 bases). CDR3 size: 16 residues. The germline CDR1 and CDR2 sequences are SGHAT and FQNNGV. The V end was cut by 0 bases, the J end by 5 bases, with 16 bases between. CDR3 amino acids: CASSLDSRARWYGYTF. The CDR3 nucleotides are TGTGCCAGCAGCTTAGATAGCAGGGCGAGGTGGTATGGCTACACCTTC.

A remark on this clone: The germline gene is not matched at one end of the junction; a read error may be the cause. The rearrangement joins TRBV7-2 to TRBJ2-3, with 10 bases lining up with TRBD2. Germline lookup yields CDR1 SGHTA and CDR2 FQGNSA. The CDR3 has 15 amino acids. CDR3 protein: CASSFLGLAPFPRDF. CDR3 in DNA: TGTGCCAGCAGCTTTTTGGGACTAGCGCCGTTCCCCCGGGATTTT.

The chain joins TRBV7-2 to TRBJ1-5, with D uncertain. There are 14 residues in the CDR3. With 5 bases removed from V and 9 bases from J, the gap between germline ends came to 17 bases. Germline CDR1 and CDR2: SGHTA and FQGNSA. In DNA form, the CDR3 reads TGTGCCAGCAGCCCTCAACCCTTATCGGGGCCCCAGCATTTT. This sequence encodes CASSPQPLSGPQHF. Together with reference TRBV7-2 and TRBJ1-5, the CDR3 gives the full variable domain: GAGVSQSPSNKVTEKGKDVELRCDPISGHTALYWYRQSLGQGLEFLIYFQGNSAPDKSGLPSDRFSAERTGGSVSTLTIQRTQQEDSAVYLCASSPQPLSGPQHFGDGTRLSIL.

The CDR3: CASSSYRADEQYF. CDR3 sequence (DNA): TGTGCCAGCAGCTCATACAGAGCAGACGAGCAGTACTTC. The gene calls are TRBV7-3 and TRBJ2-7; no definite D call. Germline V gene lookup returns CDR1 SGHTA and CDR2 FQGTGA. With 4 bases removed from V and 5 bases from J, the gap between germline ends came to 12 bases. This CDR3 region has 13 residues.

This clone has just one count. The chain combines TRBV7-9 with TRBJ1-4, with 10 bases identical to TRBD1. The trim removed 4 bases at V and 7 bases at J, leaving 12 bases unmatched. Germline V gene lookup returns CDR1 SEHNR and CDR2 FQNEAQ (reference sequence). This CDR3 contains 17 residues. The CDR3: CASSSSGTGARGEKLFF. The CDR3 nucleotides read TGTGCCAGCAGCTCGTCCGGGACAGGGGCAAGAGGTGAAAAACTGTTTTTT.

The chain employs TRBV29-1 and TRBJ1-1, with D unresolved. Germline values: CDR1 SQVTM, CDR2 ANQGSEA. The CDR3 totals 14 residues. V dropped 3 bases and J dropped 0 bases, with 11 bases sitting between them. CDR3 in DNA: TGCAGCGTTGAGACGGGGTTCTTGAACACTGAAGCTTTCTTT. Translating it yields CSVETGFLNTEAFF.